Following are 7 T cell receptor beta chains from one sample sequenced in a study of siplizumab effects on memory and regulatory T cells. Profiled with immunoSEQ multiplex PCR; TCRdb holds only in-frame clones, not every one. The table shows about 72,000 clones, with 75% to 95% occurring only once. Sequenced material: CD8+ T cells sorted from blood. The receptors here all came from a human donor in good health.

This clone was picked up one time. Sequence at one end of the junction differs from germline and may be a read error. The CDR3 reads CAWSSGVPLGSF. The CDR3 DNA reads as TGTGCCTGGAGTAGCGGGGTCCCCTTGGGGAGCTTC. The rearrangement joins TRBV30 to TRBJ1-2; D uncertain. CDR1 is GTSNPN, CDR2 SVGIG, per germline (reference sequence). The CDR3 has 12 residues.

This rearrangement joins TRBV7-9 to TRBJ2-4; TRBD2 is a possible D gene (5 bases). Trimming removed 1 base at V and 0 bases at J, with 10 bases between. The CDR3 has 16 amino acids. Germline assignment: CDR1 SEHNR and CDR2 FQNEAQ (reference sequence). The CDR3 is CASSLGPAGAKNIQYF. As DNA, the CDR3 is TGTGCCAGCAGCTTAGGACCGGCGGGAGCCAAAAACATTCAGTACTTC.

The chain employs TRBV4-1 and TRBJ2-5; tentative D call: TRBD2 (6 bases). From germline, CDR1 is MGHRA and CDR2 YSYEKL. V gave up 3 bases and J gave up 5 bases, with 16 bases separating them. The CDR3 is 15 residues long. The CDR3 region is CASSHPDPGVETQYF. The CDR3 DNA reads TGCGCCAGCAGCCATCCTGACCCGGGGGTGGAGACCCAGTACTTC.

In its sample, this clone was seen once. The rearrangement uses TRBV27 and TRBJ2-1; 10 bases map to TRBD2. After removal of 5 bases from V and 4 bases from J, the junction contained 8 bases not matched to a gene. Looked up from germline, CDR1 is MNHEY and CDR2 is SMNVEV (reference sequence). The length of the CDR3 is 16 residues. CDR3 residues: CASSPPSGRDYNEQFF. CDR3 coding DNA: TGTGCCAGCAGTCCTCCTAGCGGGAGAGATTACAATGAGCAGTTCTTC.

This chain joins TRBV5-4 and TRBJ2-1; perhaps TRBD2 as D (5 bases). CDR3 size: 12 residues. V lost 3 bases, J lost 10 bases, and 11 bases lay in between. The germline gives CDR1 SGHNT, CDR2 YYREEE (reference sequence). In DNA, the CDR3 is TGTGCCAGCAGCTGGGCGGGCAGGGAGCAGTTCTTC. Translating it yields CASSWAGREQFF.

The CDR3 DNA is TGTGCCAGCAGCTTAGCAGATAACAGGCTATCGAAGTTTCGCTATGGCTACACCTTC. Its protein product is CASSLADNRLSKFRYGYTF. This chain connects TRBV7-9 to TRBJ1-2; D perhaps matches TRBD1 (5 bases). V was trimmed by 0 bases and J by 4 bases, leaving 24 bases between them. The CDR3 covers 19 residues. Germline CDR1 and CDR2: SEHNR and FQNEAQ (reference sequence).

This clone was found a few times. The V and J genes are TRBV7-8 and TRBJ2-1; D ambiguous. The germline V and J ends were trimmed by 5 bases and 0 bases, with 14 bases remaining between them. Germline V gene data show CDR1 as SGHVS and CDR2 as FQNEAQ. The CDR3 extends over 16 amino acids. The CDR3 DNA reads as TGTGCCAGCAGCCCCACTCCCTCCAGCTCCTACAATGAGCAGTTCTTC. Translation: CASSPTPSSSYNEQFF.